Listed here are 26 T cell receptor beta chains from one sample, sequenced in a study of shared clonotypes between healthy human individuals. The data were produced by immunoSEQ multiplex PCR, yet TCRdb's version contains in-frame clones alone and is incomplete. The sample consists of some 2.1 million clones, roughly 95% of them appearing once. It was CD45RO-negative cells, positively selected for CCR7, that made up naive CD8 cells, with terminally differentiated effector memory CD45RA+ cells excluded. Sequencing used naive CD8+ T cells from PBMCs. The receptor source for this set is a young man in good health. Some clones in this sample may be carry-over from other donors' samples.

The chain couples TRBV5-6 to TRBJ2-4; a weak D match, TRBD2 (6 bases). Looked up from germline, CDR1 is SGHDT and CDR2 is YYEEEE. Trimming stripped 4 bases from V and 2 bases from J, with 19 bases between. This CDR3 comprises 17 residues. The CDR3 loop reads CASSSTGTWGSKNIQYF. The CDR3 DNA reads TGTGCCAGCAGCAGTACCGGGACTTGGGGCTCCAAAAACATTCAGTACTTC.

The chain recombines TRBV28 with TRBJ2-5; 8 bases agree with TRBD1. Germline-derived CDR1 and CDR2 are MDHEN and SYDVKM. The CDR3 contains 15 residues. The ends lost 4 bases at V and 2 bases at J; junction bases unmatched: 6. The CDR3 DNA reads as TGTGCCAGCAGTTACGTCGGGACAGGACAAGAGACCCAGTACTTC. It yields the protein CASSYVGTGQETQYF.

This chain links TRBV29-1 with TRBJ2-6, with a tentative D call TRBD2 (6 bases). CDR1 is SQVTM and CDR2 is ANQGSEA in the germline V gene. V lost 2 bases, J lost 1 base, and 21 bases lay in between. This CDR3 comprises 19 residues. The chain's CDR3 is CSVESSGTGDRSGANVLTF. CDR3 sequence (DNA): TGCAGCGTTGAAAGTTCAGGGACGGGGGATAGGTCTGGGGCCAACGTCCTGACTTTC. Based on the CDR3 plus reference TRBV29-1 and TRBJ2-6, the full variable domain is SAVISQKPSRDICQRGTSLTIQCQVDSQVTMMFWYRQQPGQSLTLIATANQGSEATYESGFVIDKFPISRPNLTFSTLTVSNMSPEDSSIYLCSVESSGTGDRSGANVLTFGAGSRLTVL.

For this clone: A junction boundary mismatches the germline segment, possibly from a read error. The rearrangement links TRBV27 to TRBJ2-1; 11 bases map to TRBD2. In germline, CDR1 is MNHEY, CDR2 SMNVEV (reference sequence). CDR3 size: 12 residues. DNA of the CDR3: TGTGCCAGCAGTTCTTTAGCGGGAGGGCGGATCTTC. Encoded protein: CASSSLAGGRIF.

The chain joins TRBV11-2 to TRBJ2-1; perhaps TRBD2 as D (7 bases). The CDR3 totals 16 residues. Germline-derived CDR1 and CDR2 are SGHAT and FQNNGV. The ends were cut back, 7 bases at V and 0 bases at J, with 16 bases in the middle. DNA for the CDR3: TGTGCCAGCATCCCGAGGGGGGGTAGCTCCTACAATGAGCAGTTCTTC. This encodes CASIPRGGSSYNEQFF.

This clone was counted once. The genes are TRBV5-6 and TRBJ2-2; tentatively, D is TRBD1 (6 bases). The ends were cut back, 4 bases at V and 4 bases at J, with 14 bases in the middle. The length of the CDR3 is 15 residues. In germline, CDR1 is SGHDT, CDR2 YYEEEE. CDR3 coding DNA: TGTGCCAGCAGCGGTCCCACAGGGCGCACCGGGGAGCTGTTTTTT. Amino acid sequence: CASSGPTGRTGELFF. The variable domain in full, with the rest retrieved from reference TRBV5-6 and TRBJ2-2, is DAGVTQSPTHLIKTRGQQVTLRCSPKSGHDTVSWYQQALGQGPQFIFQYYEEEERQRGNFPDRFSGHQFPNYSSELNVNALLLGDSALYLCASSGPTGRTGELFFGEGSRLTVL.

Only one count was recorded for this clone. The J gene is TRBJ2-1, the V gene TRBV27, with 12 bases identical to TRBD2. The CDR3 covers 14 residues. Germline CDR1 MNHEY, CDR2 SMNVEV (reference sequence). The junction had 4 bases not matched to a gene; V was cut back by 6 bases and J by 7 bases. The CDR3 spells CASRVLAGGNEQFF. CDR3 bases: TGTGCCAGCAGAGTACTAGCGGGAGGTAATGAGCAGTTCTTC.

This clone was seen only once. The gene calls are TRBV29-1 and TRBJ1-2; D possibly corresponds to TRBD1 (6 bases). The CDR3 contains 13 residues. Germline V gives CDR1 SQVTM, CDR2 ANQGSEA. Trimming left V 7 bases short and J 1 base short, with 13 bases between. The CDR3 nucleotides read TGCAGCGCTATGGACAGTGATAACTATGGCTACACCTTC. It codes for CSAMDSDNYGYTF.

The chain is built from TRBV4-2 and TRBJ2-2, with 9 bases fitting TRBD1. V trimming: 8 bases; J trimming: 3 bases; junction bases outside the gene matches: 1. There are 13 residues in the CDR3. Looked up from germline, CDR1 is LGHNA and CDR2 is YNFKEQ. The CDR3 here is CASGDRDTGELFF. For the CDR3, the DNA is TGTGCCAGCGGGGACAGGGACACCGGGGAGCTGTTTTTT.

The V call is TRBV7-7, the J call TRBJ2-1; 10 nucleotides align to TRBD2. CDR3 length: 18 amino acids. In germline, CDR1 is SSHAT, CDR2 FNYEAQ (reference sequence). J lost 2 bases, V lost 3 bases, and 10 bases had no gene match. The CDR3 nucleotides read TGTGCCAGCAGCTTGTCTAGCGGGGGCCCTGATCCCTACAATGAGCAGTTCTTC. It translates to CASSLSSGGPDPYNEQFF. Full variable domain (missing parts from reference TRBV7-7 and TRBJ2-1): GAGVSQSPRYKVTKRGQDVTLRCDPISSHATLYWYQQALGQGPEFLTYFNYEAQPDKSGLPSDRFSAERPEGSISTLTIQRTEQRDSAMYRCASSLSSGGPDPYNEQFFGPGTRLTVL.

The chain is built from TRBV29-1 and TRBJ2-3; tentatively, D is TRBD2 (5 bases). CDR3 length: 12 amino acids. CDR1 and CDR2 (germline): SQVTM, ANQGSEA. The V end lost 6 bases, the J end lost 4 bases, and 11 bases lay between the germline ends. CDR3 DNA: TGCAGCGTCCCGGAACTAGCAGATACGCAGTATTTT. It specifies CSVPELADTQYF.

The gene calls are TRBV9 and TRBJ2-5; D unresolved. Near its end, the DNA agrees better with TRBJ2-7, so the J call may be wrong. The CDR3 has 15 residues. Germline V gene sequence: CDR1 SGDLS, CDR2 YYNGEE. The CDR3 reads CASSVEDSSSYEQYF. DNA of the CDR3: TGTGCCAGCAGCGTAGAGGATAGCTCCTCCTACGAGCAGTACTTC.

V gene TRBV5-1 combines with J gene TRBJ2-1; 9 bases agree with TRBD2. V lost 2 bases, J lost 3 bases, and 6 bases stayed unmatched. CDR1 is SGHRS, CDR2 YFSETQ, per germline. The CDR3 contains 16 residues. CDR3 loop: CASSLALAGIYNEQFF. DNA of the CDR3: TGCGCCAGCAGCTTAGCCCTAGCGGGAATCTACAATGAGCAGTTCTTC.

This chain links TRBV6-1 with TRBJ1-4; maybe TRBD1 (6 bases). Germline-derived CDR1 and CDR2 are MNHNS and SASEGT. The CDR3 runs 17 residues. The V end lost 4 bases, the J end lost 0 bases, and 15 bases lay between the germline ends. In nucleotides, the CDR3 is TGTGCCAGCAGTGTATGGCGAGGGGGAGCAACTAATGAAAAACTGTTTTTT. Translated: CASSVWRGGATNEKLFF.

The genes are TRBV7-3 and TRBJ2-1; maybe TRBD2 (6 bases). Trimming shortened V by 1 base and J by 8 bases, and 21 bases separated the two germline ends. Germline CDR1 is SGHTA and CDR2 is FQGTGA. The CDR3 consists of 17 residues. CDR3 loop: CASSLIAGGTSAYEQFF. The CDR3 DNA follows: TGTGCCAGCAGCTTAATTGCTGGAGGGACCTCTGCCTATGAGCAGTTCTTC.

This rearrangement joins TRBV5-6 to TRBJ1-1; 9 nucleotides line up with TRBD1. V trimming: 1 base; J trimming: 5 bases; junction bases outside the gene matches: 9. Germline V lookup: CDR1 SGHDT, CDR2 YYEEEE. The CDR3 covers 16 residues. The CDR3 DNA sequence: TGTGCCAGCAGCTTGTCGGGACAGGGTTTGGCGACTGAAGCTTTCTTT. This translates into CASSLSGQGLATEAFF.

CDR3 in amino acids: CASSSLAEPYEQYF. CDR3 DNA: TGTGCCAGCAGCTCGTTAGCGGAGCCCTACGAGCAGTACTTC. The chain is built from TRBV27 and TRBJ2-7; D may be TRBD2 (6 bases). V lost 6 bases and J 2 bases, leaving 14 bases between the germline ends. CDR3 length equals 14 residues. Germline CDR1 reads MNHEY; CDR2 reads SMNVEV (reference sequence).

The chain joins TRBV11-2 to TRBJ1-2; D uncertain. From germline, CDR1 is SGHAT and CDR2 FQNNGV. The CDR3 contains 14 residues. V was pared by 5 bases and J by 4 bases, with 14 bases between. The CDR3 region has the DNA TGTGCCAGCAGCGTGGGTCAAACTGGCTATGGCTACACCTTC. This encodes CASSVGQTGYGYTF.

The DNA for the CDR3 is TGCGCCAGCAGCCGAAACAGAGACAACACTGAAGCTTTCTTT. Its protein product is CASSRNRDNTEAFF. This chain joins TRBV5-1 and TRBJ1-1; no clear D. CDR3 size: 14 residues. Germline CDR1 is SGHRS and CDR2 is YFSETQ. Deletions cut 4 bases from V and 2 bases from J, with 12 bases between.

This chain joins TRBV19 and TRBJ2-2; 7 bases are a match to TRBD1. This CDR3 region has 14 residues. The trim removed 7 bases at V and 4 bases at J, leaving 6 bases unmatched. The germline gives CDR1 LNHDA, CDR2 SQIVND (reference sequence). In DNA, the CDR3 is TGTGCCAGTACTCCGGGACAGATCACCGGGGAGCTGTTTTTT. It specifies CASTPGQITGELFF.

The CDR3 DNA sequence: TGTGCCAGCGACCCTCGGGACAAAAATGGCTACACCTTC. Residues: CASDPRDKNGYTF. V gene TRBV7-9 combines with J gene TRBJ1-2; a possible D gene is TRBD1 (6 bases). This CDR3 is 13 amino acids long. Trimming took 8 bases from V and 6 from J, leaving 16 bases between them. Germline V CDR1 and CDR2: SEHNR, FQNEAQ (reference sequence).

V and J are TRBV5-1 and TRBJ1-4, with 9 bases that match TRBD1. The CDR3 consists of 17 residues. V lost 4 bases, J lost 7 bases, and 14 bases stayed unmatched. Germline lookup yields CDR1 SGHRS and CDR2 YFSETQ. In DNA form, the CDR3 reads TGCGCCAGCAGCGGGCGTCCCGGGACAGGGATTGGTGAAAAACTGTTTTTT. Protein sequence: CASSGRPGTGIGEKLFF.

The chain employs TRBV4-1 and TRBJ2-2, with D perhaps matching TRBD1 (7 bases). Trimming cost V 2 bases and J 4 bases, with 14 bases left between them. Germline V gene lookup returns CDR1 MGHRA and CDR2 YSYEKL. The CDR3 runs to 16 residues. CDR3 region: CASSQTGEEGTGELFF. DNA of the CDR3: TGCGCCAGCAGCCAAACAGGGGAGGAGGGCACCGGGGAGCTGTTTTTT.

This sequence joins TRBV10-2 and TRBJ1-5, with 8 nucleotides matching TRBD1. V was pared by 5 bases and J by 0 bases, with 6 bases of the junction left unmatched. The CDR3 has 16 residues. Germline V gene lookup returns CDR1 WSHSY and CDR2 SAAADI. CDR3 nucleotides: TGCGCCAGCAGTATGACAGGGGACTATAGCAATCAGCCCCAGCATTTT. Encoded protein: CASSMTGDYSNQPQHF.

The CDR3 DNA sequence: TGCGCCAGCAGCCCAAAGGATCACACAGATACGCAGTATTTT. It translates to CASSPKDHTDTQYF. The J gene is TRBJ2-3, the V gene TRBV4-3; no firm D call. V lost 4 bases and J lost 2, with 10 bases in between. Germline V gene lookup returns CDR1 LGHNA and CDR2 YSLEER. This CDR3 is 14 amino acids long.

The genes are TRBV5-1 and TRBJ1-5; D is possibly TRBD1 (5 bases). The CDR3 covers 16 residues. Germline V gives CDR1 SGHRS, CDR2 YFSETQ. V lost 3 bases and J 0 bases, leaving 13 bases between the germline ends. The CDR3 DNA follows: TGCGCCAGCAGCTGGGCAGGGCCCTATAGCAATCAGCCCCAGCATTTT. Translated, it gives CASSWAGPYSNQPQHF.